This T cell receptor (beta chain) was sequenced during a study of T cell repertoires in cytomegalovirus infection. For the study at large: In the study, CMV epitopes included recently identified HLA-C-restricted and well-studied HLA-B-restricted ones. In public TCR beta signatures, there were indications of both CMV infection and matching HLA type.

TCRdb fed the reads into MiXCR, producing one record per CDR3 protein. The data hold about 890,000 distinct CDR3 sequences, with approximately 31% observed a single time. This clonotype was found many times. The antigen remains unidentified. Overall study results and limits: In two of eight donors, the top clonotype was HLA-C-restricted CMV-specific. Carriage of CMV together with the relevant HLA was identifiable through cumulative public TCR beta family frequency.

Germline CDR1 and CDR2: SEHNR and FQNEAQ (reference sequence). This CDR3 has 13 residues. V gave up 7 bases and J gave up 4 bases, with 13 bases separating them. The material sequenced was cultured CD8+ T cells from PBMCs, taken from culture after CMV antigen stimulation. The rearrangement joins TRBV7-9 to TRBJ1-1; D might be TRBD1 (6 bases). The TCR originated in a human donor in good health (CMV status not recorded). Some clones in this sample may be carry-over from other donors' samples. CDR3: CASTGGHGTEAFF. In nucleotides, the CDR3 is TGTGCCAGCACGGGGGGGCATGGCACTGAAGCTTTCTTT.